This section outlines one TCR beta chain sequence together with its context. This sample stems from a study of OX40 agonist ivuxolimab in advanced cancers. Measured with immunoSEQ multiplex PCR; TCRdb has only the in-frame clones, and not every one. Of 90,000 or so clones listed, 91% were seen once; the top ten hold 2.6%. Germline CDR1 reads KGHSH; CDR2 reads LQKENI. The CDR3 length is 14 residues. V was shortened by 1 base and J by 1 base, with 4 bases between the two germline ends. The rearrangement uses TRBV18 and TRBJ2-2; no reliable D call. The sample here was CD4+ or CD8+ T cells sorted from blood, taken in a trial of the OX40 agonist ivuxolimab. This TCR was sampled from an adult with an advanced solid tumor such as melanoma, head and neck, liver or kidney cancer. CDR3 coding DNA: TGTGCCAGCTCACCACAGGGGAACACCGGGGAGCTGTTTTTT. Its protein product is CASSPQGNTGELFF.